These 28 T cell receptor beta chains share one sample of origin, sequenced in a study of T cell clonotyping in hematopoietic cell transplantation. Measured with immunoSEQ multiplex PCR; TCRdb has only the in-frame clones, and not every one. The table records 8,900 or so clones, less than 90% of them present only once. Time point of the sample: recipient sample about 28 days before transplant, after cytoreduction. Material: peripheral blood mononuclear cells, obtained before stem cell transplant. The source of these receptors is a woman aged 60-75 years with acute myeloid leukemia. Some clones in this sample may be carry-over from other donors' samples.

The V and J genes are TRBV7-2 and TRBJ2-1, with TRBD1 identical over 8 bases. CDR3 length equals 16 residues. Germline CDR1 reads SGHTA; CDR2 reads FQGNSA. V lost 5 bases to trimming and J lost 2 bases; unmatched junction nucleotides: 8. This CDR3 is CASSISQGAAYNEQFF. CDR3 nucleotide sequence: TGTGCCAGCAGCATTAGTCAGGGGGCGGCCTACAATGAGCAGTTCTTC.

CDR3 DNA: TGTGCCAGCAGTTTGGAACCAACGGGGAACACTGAAGCTTTCTTT. Translating gives CASSLEPTGNTEAFF. The rearrangement links TRBV27 to TRBJ1-1; D unclear. Germline CDR1 MNHEY, CDR2 SMNVEV (reference sequence). The CDR3 spans 15 residues. Trimming left V 3 bases short and J 1 base short, with 12 bases between.

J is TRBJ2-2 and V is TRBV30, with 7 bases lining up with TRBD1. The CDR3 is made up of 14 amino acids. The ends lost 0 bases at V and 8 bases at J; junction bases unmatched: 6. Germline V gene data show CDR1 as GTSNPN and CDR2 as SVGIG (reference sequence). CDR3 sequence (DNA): TGTGCCTGGAGTGTGGCAGGGGGTACAGGGGAGCTGTTTTTT. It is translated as CAWSVAGGTGELFF.

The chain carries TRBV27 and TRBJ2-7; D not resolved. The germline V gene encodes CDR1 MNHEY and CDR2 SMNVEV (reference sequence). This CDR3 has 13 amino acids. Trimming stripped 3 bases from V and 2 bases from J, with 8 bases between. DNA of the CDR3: TGTGCCAGCAGTTTTGGGATACCCTACGAGCAGTACTTC. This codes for CASSFGIPYEQYF.

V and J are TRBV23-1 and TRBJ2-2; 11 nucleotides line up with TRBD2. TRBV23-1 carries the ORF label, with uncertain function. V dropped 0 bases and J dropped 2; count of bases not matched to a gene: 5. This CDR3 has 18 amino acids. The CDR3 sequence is CASSQSATSGVNTGELFF. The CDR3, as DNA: TGCGCCAGCAGTCAATCGGCGACTAGCGGGGTTAACACCGGGGAGCTGTTTTTT.

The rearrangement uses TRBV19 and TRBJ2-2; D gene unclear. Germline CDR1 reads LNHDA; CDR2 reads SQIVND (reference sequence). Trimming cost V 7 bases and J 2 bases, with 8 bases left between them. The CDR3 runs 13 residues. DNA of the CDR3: TGTGCCAGTAAGCCCCCCAACACCGGGGAGCTGTTTTTT. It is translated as CASKPPNTGELFF.

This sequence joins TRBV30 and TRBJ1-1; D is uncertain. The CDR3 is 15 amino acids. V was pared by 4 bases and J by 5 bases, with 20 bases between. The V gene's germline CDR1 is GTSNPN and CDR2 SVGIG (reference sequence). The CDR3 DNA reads TGTGCCTGGATTAGGAAGACGCTCGAACAGACTGAAGCTTTCTTT. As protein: CAWIRKTLEQTEAFF.

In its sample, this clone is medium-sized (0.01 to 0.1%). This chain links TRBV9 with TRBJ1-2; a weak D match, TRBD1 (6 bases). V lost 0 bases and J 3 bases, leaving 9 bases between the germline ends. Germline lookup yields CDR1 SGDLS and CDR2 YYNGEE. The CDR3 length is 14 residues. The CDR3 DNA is TGTGCCAGCAGCGTAGGTGGGGGCGACTATGGCTACACCTTC. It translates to CASSVGGGDYGYTF.

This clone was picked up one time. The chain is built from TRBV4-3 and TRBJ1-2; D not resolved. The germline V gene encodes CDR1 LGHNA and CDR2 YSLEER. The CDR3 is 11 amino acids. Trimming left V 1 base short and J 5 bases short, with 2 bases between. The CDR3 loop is CASSQGYGYTF. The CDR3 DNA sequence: TGCGCCAGCAGCCAAGGATATGGCTACACCTTC.

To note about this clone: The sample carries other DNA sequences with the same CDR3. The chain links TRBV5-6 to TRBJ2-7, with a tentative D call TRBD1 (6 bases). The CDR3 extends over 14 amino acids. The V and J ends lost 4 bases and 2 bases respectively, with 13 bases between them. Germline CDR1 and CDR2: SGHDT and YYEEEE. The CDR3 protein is CASSGGPWAYEQYV. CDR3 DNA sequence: TGTGCCAGCAGCGGGGGCCCTTGGGCCTACGAGCAGTACGTC.

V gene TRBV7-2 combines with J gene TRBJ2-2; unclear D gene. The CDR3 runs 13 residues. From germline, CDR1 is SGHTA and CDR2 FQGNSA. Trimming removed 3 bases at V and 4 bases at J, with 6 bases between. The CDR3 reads CASSFFGTGELFF. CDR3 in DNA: TGTGCCAGCAGCTTTTTCGGCACCGGGGAGCTGTTTTTT.

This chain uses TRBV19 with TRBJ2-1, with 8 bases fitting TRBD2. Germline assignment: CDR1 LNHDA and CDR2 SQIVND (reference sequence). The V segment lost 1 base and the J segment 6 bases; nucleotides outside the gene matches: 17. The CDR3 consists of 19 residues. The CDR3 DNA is TGTGCCAGTAGTATAGTTCTCCTAGATCCTAGCGGGCGATTCAATGAGCAGTTCTTC. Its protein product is CASSIVLLDPSGRFNEQFF.

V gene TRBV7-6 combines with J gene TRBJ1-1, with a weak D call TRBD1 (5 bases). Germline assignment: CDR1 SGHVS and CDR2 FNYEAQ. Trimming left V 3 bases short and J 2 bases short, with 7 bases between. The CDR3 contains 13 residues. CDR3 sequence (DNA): TGTGCCAGCAGCTTGCAGGGAAACACTGAAGCTTTCTTT. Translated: CASSLQGNTEAFF.

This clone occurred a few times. In DNA, the CDR3 is TGTGCCAGCAGTTACTCCGGGCAGGGAGGGCAGCCCCAGCATTTT. Translation gives CASSYSGQGGQPQHF. The rearrangement uses TRBV6-6 and TRBJ1-5; tentatively, D is TRBD1 (5 bases). The CDR3 is 15 residues long. V lost 0 bases, J lost 7 bases, and 13 bases lay in between. Per germline, CDR1 MNHNY and CDR2 SVGAGI (reference sequence).

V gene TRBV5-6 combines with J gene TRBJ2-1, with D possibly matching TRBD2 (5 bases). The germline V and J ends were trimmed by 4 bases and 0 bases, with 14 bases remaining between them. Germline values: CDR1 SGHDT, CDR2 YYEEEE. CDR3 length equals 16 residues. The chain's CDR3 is CASSPLGGGSYNEQFF. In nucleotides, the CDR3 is TGTGCCAGCAGCCCCTTAGGAGGTGGCTCCTACAATGAGCAGTTCTTC. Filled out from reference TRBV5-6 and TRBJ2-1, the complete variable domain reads DAGVTQSPTHLIKTRGQQVTLRCSPKSGHDTVSWYQQALGQGPQFIFQYYEEEERQRGNFPDRFSGHQFPNYSSELNVNALLLGDSALYLCASSPLGGGSYNEQFFGPGTRLTVL.

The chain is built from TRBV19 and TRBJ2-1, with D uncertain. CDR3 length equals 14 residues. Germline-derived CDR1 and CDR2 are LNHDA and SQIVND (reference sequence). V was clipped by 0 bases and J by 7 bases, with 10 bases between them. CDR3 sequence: CASSIDPGSNEQFF. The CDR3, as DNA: TGTGCCAGTAGTATAGATCCCGGTAGTAATGAGCAGTTCTTC.

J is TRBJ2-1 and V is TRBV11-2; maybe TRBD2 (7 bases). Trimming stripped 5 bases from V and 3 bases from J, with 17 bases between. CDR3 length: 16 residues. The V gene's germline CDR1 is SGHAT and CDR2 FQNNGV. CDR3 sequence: CASSRRGSGRYNEQFF. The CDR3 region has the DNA TGTGCCAGCAGCCGCAGGGGTAGCGGGCGCTACAATGAGCAGTTCTTC.

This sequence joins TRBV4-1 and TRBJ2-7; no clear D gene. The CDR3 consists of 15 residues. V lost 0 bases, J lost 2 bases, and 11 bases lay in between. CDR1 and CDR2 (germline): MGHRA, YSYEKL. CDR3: CASSQDPAAAYEQYV. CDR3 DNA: TGCGCCAGCAGCCAAGATCCCGCGGCCGCCTACGAGCAGTACGTC.

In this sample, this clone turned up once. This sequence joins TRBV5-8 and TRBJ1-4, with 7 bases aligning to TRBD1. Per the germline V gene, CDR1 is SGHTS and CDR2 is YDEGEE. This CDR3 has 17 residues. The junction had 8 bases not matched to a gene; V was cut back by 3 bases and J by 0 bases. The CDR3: CASSSRQGYATNEKLFF. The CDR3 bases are TGTGCCAGCAGCTCACGACAGGGTTACGCAACTAATGAAAAACTGTTTTTT. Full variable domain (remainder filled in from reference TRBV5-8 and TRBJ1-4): EAGVTQSPTHLIKTRGQQATLRCSPISGHTSVYWYQQALGLGLQFLLWYDEGEERNRGNFPPRFSGRQFPNYSSELNVNALELEDSALYLCASSSRQGYATNEKLFFGSGTQLSVL.

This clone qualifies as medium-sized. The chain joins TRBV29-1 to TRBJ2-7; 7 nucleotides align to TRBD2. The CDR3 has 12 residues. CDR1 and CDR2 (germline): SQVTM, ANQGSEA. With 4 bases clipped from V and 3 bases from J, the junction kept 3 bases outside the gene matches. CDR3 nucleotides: TGCAGCGTTGTTGGGGGGGGCTACGAGCAGTACTTC. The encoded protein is CSVVGGGYEQYF.

Here the CDR3 reads CASSSLTREQFF. The CDR3 coding sequence is TGTGCCAGCAGTTCCTTGACTAGGGAGCAGTTCTTC. V gene TRBV27 combines with J gene TRBJ2-1; D is possibly TRBD2 (6 bases). Trimming shortened V by 4 bases and J by 10 bases, and 11 bases separated the two germline ends. This CDR3 region has 12 residues. Germline loops: CDR1 MNHEY, CDR2 SMNVEV (reference sequence).

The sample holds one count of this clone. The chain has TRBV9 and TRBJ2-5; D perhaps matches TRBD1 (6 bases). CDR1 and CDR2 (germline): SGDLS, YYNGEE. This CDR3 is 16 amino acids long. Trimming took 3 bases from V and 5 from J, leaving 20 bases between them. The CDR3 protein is CASSGKTGNRGETQYF. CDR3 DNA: TGTGCCAGCAGCGGAAAGACAGGAAACAGAGGGGAGACCCAGTACTTC. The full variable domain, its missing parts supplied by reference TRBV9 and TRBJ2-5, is DSGVTQTPKHLITATGQRVTLRCSPRSGDLSVYWYQQSLDQGLQFLIQYYNGEERAKGNILERFSAQQFPDLHSELNLSSLELGDSALYFCASSGKTGNRGETQYFGPGTRLLVL.

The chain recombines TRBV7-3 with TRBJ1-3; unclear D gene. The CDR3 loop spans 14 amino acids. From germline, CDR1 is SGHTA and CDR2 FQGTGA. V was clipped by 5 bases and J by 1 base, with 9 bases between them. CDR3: CASSPGGSGNTIYF. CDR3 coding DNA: TGTGCCAGCAGCCCCGGTGGGTCTGGAAACACCATATATTTT.

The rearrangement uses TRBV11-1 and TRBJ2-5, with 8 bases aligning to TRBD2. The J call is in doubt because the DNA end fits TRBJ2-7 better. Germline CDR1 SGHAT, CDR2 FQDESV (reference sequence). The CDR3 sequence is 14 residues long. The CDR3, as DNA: TGTGCCAGCAGCCCTACTAGCGGACCCTACGAGCAGTACTTC. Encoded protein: CASSPTSGPYEQYF.

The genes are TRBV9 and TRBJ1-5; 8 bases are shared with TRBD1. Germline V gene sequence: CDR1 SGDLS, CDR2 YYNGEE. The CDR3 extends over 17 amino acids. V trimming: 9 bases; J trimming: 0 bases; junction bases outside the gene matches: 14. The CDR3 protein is CATHSRDRTHSNQPQHF. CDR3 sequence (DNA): TGTGCCACCCATAGCCGGGACAGGACTCATAGCAATCAGCCCCAGCATTTT. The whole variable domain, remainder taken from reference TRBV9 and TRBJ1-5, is DSGVTQTPKHLITATGQRVTLRCSPRSGDLSVYWYQQSLDQGLQFLIQYYNGEERAKGNILERFSAQQFPDLHSELNLSSLELGDSALYFCATHSRDRTHSNQPQHFGDGTRLSIL.

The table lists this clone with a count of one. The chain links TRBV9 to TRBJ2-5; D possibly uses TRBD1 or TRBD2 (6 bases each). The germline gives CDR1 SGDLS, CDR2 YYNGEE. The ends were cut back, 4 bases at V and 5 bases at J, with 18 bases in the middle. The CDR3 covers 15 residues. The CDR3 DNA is TGTGCCAGCAGCCCGATGGGACTTCAGGGGGAGACCCAGTACTTC. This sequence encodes CASSPMGLQGETQYF.

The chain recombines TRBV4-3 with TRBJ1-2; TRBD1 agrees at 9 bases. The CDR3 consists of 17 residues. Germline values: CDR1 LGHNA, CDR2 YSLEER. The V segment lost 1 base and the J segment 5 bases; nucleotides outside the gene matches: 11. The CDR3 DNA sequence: TGCGCCAGCAGCCAAGTCTTTTCTGGGACAGGGCTTTATGGCTACACCTTC. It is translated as CASSQVFSGTGLYGYTF.

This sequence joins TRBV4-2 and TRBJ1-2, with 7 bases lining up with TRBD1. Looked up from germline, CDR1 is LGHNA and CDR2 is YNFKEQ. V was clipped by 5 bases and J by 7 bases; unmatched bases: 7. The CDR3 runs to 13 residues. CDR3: CASSYGQAFGYTF. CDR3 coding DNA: TGTGCCAGCAGCTACGGACAGGCCTTTGGCTACACCTTC.